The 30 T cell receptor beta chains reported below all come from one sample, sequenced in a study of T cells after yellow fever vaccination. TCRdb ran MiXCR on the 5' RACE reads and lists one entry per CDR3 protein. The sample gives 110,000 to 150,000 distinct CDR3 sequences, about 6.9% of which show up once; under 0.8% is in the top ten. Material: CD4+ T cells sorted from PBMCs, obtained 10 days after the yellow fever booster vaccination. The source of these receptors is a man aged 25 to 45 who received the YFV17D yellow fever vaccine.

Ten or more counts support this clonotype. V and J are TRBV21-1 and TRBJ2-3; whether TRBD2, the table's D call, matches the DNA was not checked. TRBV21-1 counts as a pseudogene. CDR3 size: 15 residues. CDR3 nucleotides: TGTGCCAGCCCCACCGAGGGAATTGGAACAGATACGCAGTATTTT. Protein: CASPTEGIGTDTQYF.

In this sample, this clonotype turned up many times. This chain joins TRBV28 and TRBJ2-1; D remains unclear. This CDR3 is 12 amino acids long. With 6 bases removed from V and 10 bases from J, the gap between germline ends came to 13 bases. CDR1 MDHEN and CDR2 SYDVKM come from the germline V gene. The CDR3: CASRSQGWEQFF. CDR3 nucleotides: TGTGCCAGCAGATCCCAAGGGTGGGAGCAGTTCTTC.

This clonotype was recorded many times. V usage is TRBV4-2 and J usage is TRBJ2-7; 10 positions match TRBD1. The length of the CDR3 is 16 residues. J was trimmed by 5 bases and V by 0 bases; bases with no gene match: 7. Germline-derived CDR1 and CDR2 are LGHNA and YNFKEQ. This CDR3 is CASSQEGTGVGHEQYF. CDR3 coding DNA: TGTGCCAGCAGCCAAGAGGGGACAGGGGTGGGTCACGAGCAGTACTTC.

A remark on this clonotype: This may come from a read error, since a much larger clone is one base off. The CDR3 coding sequence is TGTGCCAGCAGCTCTGTAGCGGGAGCCTACAATGAGCAGTTCTTC. This encodes CASSSVAGAYNEQFF. The chain carries TRBV7-2 and TRBJ2-1; 9 nucleotides align to TRBD2. J was trimmed by 2 bases and V by 4 bases; bases with no gene match: 3. Germline loops: CDR1 SGHTA, CDR2 FQGNSA. This CDR3 has 15 residues.

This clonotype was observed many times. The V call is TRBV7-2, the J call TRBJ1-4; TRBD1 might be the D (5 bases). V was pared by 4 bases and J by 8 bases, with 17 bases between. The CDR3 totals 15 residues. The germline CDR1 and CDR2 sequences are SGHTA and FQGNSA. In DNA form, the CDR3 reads TGTGCCAGCAGCTCCAAGCGGGGAGGGGCGGAAAAACTGTTTTTT. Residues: CASSSKRGGAEKLFF.

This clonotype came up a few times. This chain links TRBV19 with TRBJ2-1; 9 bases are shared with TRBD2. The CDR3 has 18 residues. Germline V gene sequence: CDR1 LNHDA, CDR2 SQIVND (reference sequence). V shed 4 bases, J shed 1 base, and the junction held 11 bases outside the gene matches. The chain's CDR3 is CASSRRAGGRYSYNEQFF. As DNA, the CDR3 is TGTGCCAGTAGTAGGAGAGCGGGAGGACGTTATTCCTACAATGAGCAGTTCTTC.

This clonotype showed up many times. In nucleotides, the CDR3 is TGTGCCAGCAGAGGGCTGACGAGGGGTACGCAGTATTTT. Translated: CASRGLTRGTQYF. The genes are TRBV12-3 or TRBV12-4 and TRBJ2-3; the D call may be TRBD1 or TRBD2 (5 bases each). The CDR3 consists of 13 residues. V lost 6 bases to trimming and J lost 8 bases, with 15 bases between them.

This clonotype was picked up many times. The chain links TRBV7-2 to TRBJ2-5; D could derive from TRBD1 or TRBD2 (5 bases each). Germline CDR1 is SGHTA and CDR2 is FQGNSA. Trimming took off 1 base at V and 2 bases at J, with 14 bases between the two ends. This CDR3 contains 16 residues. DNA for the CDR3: TGTGCCAGCAGCTTAGTAGAGGGACGGTATCAAGAGACCCAGTACTTC. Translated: CASSLVEGRYQETQYF.

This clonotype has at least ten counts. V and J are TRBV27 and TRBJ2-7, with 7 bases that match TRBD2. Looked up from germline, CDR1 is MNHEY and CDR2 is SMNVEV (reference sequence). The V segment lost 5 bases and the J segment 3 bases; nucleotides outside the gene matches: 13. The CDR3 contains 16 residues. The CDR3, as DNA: TGTGCCAGCAGTGGACGGGAGGCTTTCACTCTCTACGAGCAGTACTTC. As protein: CASSGREAFTLYEQYF.

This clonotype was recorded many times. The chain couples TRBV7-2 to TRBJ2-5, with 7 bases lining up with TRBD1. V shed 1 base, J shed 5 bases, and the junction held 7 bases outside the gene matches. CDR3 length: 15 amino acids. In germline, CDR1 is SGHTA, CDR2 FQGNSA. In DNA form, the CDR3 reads TGTGCCAGCAGCTTAGGAGGGGGCGCCGCGGAGACCCAGTACTTC. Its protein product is CASSLGGGAAETQYF. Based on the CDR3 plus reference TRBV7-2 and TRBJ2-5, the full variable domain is GAGVSQSPSNKVTEKGKDVELRCDPISGHTALYWYRQSLGQGLEFLIYFQGNSAPDKSGLPSDRFSAERTGGSVSTLTIQRTQQEDSAVYLCASSLGGGAAETQYFGPGTRLLVL.

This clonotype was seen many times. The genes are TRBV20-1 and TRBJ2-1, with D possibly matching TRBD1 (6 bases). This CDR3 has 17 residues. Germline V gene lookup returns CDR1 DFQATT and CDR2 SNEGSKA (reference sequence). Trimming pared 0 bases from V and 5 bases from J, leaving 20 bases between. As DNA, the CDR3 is TGCAGTGCTAGAGATCTACTTACCGGGACACAAAACAATGAGCAGTTCTTC. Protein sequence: CSARDLLTGTQNNEQFF.

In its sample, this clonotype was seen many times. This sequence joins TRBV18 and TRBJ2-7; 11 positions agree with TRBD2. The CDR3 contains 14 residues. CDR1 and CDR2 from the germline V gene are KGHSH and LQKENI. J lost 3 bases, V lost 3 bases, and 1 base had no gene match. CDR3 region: CASSPTSGNYEQYF. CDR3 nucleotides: TGTGCCAGCTCACCGACTAGCGGGAACTACGAGCAGTACTTC.

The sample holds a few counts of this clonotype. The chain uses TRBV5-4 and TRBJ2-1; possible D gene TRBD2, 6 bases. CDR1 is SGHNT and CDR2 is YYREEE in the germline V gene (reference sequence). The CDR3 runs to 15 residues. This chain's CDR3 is CACVAGNPSYNEQFF. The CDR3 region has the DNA TGTGCGTGCGTGGCGGGAAACCCCTCCTACAATGAGCAGTTCTTC.

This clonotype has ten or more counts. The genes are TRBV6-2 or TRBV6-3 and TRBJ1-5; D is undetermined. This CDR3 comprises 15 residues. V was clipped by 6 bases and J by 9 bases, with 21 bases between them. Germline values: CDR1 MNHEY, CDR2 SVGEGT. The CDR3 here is CASRTGSEYFPPQHF. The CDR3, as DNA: TGTGCCAGCAGAACGGGCTCCGAGTATTTTCCGCCCCAGCATTTT.

This CDR3 reads CASSLQPSSGANVLTF. DNA for the CDR3: TGCGCCAGCAGCTTGCAGCCCAGCTCTGGGGCCAACGTCCTGACTTTC. The chain links TRBV5-1 to TRBJ2-6; D gene ambiguous. Trimming took 1 base from V and 0 from J, leaving 8 bases between them. The CDR3 totals 16 residues. Per the germline V gene, CDR1 is SGHRS and CDR2 is YFSETQ.

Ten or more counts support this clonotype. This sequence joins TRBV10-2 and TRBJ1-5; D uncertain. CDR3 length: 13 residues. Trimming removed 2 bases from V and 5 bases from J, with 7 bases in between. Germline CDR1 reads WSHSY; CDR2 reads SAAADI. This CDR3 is CASSEAQHQPQHF. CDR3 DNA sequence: TGCGCCAGCAGTGAGGCGCAGCATCAGCCCCAGCATTTT.

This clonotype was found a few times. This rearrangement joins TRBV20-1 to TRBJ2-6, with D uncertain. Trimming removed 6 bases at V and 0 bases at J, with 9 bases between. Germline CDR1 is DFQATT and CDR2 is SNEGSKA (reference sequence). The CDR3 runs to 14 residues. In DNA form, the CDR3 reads TGCAGTGCCACCCCAGTCTCTGGGGCCAACGTCCTGACTTTC. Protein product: CSATPVSGANVLTF.

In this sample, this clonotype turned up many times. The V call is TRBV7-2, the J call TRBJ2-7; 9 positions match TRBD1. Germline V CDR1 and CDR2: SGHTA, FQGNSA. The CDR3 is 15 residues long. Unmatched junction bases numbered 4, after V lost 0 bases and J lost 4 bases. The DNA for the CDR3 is TGTGCCAGCAGCTTAGCAACAGGGGGCTGGTACGAGCAGTACTTC. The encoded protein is CASSLATGGWYEQYF.

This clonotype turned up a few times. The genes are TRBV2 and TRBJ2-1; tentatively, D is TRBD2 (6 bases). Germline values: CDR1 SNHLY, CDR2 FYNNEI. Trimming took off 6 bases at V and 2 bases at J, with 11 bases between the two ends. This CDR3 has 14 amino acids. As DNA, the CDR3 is TGTGCCAGCAGGTGGGAGGAAACCTACAATGAGCAGTTCTTC. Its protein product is CASRWEETYNEQFF. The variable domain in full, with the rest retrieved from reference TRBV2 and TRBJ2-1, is EPEVTQTPSHQVTQMGQEVILRCVPISNHLYFYWYRQILGQKVEFLVSFYNNEISEKSEIFDDQFSVERPDGSNFTLKIRSTKLEDSAMYFCASRWEETYNEQFFGPGTRLTVL.

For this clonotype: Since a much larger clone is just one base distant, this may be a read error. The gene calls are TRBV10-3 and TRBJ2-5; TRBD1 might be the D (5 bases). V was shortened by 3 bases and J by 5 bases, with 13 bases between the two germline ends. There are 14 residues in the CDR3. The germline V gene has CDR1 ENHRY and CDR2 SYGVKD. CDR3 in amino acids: CAISDRDKGETQYF. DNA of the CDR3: TGTGCCATCAGTGACCGTGACAAGGGGGAGACCCAGTACTTC.

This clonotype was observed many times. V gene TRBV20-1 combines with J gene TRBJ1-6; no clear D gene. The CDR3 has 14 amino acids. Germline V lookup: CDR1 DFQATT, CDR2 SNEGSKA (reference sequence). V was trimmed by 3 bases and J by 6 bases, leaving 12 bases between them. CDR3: CSARQFTANSPLHF. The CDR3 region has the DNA TGCAGTGCTAGGCAGTTCACAGCTAATTCACCCCTCCACTTT.

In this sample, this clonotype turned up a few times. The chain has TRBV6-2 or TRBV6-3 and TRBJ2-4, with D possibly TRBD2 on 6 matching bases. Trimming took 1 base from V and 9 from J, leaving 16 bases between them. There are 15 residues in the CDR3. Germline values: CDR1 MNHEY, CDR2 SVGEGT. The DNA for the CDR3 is TGTGCCAGCAGTTACTTGGGAGGACCAGCAGGCATTCAGTACTTC. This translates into CASSYLGGPAGIQYF.

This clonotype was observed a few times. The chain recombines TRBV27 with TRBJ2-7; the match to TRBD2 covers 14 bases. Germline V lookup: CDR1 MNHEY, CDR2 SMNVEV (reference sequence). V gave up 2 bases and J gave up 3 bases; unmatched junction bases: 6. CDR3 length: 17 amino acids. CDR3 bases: TGTGCCAGCAGTTTAAGGACTAGCGGGAGGTCCCTCTACGAGCAGTACTTC. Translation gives CASSLRTSGRSLYEQYF.

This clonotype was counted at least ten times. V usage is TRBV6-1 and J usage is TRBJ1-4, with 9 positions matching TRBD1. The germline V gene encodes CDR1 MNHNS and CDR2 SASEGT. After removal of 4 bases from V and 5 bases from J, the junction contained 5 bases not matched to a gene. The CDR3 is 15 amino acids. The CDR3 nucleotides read TGTGCCAGCAGTGGGGGACAGGGCCTGAATGAAAAACTGTTTTTT. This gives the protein CASSGGQGLNEKLFF.

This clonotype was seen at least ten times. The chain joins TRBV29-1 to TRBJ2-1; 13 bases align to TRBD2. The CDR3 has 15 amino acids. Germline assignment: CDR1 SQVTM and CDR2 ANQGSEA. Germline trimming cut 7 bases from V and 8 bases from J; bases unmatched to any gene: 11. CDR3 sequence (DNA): TGCAGCGCGCTAGTACTAGCGGGAGGGCCCGATGAGCAGTTCTTC. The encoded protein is CSALVLAGGPDEQFF.

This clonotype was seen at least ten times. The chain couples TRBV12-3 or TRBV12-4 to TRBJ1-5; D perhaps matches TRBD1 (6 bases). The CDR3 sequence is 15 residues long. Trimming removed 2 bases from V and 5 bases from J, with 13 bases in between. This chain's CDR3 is CASSLTGLVDQPQHF. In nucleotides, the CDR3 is TGTGCCAGCAGTTTAACAGGGTTGGTGGATCAGCCCCAGCATTTT.

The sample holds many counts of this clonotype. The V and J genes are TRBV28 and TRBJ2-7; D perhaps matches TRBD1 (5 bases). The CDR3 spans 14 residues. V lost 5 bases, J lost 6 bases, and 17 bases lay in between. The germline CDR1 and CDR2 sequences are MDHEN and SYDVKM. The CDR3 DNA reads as TGTGCCAGCAGTCAACCGACAGAGCGTCGCGAGCAGTACTTC. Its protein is CASSQPTERREQYF. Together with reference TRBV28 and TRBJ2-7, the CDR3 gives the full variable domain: DVKVTQSSRYLVKRTGEKVFLECVQDMDHENMFWYRQDPGLGLRLIYFSYDVKMKEKGDIPEGYSVSREKKERFSLILESASTNQTSMYLCASSQPTERREQYFGPGTRLTVT.

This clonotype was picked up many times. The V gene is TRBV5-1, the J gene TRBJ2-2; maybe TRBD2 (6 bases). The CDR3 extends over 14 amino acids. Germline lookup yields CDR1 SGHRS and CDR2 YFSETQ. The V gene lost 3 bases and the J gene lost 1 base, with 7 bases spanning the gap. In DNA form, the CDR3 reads TGCGCCAGCAGCTCGGGAGAGAACACCGGGGAGCTGTTTTTT. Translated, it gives CASSSGENTGELFF.

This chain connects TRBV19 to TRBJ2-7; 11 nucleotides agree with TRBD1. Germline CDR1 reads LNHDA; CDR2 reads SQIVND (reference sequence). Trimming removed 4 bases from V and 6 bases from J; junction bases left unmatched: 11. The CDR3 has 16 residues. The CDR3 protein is CASSTRTGGEAGEQYF. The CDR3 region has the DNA TGTGCCAGTAGTACAAGGACAGGGGGCGAAGCCGGCGAGCAGTACTTC.

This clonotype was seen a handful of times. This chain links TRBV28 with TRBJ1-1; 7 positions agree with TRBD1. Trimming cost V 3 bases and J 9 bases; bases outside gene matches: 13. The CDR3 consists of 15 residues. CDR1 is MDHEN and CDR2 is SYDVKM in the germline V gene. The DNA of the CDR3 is TGTGCCAGCAGTTTGGCCTCGGGACAGATCGCGAAAGCTTTCTTT. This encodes CASSLASGQIAKAFF.